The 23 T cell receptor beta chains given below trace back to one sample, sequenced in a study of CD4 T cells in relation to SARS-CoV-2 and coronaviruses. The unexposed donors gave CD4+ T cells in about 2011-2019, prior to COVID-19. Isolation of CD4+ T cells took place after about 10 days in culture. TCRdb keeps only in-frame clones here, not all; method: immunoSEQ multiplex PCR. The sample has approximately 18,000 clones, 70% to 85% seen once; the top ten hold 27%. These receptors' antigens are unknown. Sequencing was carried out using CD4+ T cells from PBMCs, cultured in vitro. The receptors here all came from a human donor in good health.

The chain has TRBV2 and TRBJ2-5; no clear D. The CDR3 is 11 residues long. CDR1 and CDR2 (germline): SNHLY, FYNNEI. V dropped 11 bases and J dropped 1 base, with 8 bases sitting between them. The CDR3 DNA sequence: TGTGCCGCCAACGCCCAAGAGACCCAGTACTTC. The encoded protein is CAANAQETQYF.

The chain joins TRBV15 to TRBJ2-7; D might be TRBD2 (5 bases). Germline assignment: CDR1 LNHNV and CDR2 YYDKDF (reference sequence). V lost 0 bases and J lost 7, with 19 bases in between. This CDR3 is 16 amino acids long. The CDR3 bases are TGTGCCACCAGCAGAGAGGAGGAGGAGCCCCCTGGGGAGCAGTACTTC. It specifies CATSREEEEPPGEQYF.

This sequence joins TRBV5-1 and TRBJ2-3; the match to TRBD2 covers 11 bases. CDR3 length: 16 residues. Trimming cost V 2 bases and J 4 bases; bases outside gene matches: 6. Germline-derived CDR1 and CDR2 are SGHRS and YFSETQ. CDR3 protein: CASSFARLAGPDTQYF. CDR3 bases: TGCGCCAGCAGCTTTGCTAGACTAGCGGGGCCAGATACGCAGTATTTT.

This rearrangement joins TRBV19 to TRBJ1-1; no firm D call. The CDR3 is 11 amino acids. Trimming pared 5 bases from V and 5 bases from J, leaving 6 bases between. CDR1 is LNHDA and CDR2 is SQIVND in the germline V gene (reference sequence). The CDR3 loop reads CASSVHTEAFF. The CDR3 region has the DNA TGTGCCAGTAGTGTTCATACTGAAGCTTTCTTT.

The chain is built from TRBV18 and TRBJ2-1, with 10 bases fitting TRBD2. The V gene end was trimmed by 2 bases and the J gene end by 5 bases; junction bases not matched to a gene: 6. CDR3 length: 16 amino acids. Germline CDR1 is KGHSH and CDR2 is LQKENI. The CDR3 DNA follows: TGTGCCAGCTCACCAGTAGCGGGAGGATCCCACAATGAGCAGTTCTTC. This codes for CASSPVAGGSHNEQFF.

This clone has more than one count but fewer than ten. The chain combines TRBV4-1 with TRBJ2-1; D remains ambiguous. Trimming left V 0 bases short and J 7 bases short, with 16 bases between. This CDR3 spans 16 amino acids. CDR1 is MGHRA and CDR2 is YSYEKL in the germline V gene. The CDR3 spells CASSQDRVLPSNEQFF. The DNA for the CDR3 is TGCGCCAGCAGCCAAGATCGGGTACTCCCAAGTAATGAGCAGTTCTTC.

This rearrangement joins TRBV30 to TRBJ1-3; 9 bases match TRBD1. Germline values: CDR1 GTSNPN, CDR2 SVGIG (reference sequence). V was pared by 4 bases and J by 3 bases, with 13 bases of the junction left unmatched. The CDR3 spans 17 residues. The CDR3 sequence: CAWTPGWDRAGGNTIYF. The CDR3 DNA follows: TGTGCCTGGACCCCAGGCTGGGACAGGGCTGGTGGAAACACCATATATTTT.

CDR3 nucleotides: TGTGCCACCAGTGAAGGGTCTAGCAATCAGCCCCAGCATTTT. It codes for CATSEGSSNQPQHF. The chain joins TRBV24-1 to TRBJ1-5; D not certain. Germline V gene data show CDR1 as KGHDR and CDR2 as SFDVKD. The CDR3 sequence is 14 residues long. The V end was cut by 4 bases, the J end by 0 bases, with 6 bases between.

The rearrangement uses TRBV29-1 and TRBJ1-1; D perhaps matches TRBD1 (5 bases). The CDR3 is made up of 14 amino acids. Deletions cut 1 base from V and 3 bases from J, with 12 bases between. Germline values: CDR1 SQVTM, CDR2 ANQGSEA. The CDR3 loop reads CSVEVAGRYTEAFF. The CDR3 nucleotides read TGCAGCGTTGAAGTTGCGGGGCGATACACTGAAGCTTTCTTT.

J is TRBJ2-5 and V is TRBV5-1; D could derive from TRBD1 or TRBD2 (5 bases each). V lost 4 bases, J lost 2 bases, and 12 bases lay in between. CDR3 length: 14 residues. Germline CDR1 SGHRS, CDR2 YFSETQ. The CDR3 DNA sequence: TGCGCCAGCAGCGTGGGACGGACGCAAGAGACCCAGTACTTC. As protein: CASSVGRTQETQYF.

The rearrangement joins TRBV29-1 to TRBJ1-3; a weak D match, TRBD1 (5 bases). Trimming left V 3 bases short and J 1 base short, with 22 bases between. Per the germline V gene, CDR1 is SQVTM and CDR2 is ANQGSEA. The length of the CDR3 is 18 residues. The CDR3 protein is CSVEGAFGAPLSGNTIYF. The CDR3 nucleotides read TGCAGCGTTGAGGGCGCTTTCGGGGCCCCGCTTTCTGGAAACACCATATATTTT.

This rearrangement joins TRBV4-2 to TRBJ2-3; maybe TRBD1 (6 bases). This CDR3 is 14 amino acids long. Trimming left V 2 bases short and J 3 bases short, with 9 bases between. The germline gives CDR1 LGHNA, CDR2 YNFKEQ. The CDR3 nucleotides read TGTGCCAGCAGCCAATTAGGGGGAACAGATACGCAGTATTTT. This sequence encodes CASSQLGGTDTQYF.

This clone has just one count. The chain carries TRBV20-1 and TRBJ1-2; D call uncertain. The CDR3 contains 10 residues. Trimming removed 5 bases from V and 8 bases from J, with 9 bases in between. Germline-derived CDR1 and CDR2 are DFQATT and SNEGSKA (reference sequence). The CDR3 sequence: CSAWVGGYTF. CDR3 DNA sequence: TGCAGTGCTTGGGTTGGAGGCTACACCTTC.

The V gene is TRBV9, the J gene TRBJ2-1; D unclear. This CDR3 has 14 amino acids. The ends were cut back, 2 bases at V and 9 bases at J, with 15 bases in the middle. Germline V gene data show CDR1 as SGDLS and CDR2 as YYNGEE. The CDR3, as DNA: TGTGCCAGCAGCGTGGGTAGTTCGTTTGGTGAGCAGTTCTTC. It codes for CASSVGSSFGEQFF.

The CDR3 loop is CASSRLYNEQFF. In DNA form, the CDR3 reads TGTGCCAGCAGCAGATTGTACAATGAGCAGTTCTTC. The V and J genes are TRBV3-1 (or the pseudogene TRBV3-2) and TRBJ2-1; D uncertain. This CDR3 is built from 12 residues. The germline gives CDR1 LGHDT, CDR2 YNNKEL (reference sequence). V lost 5 bases and J lost 4, with 6 bases in between.

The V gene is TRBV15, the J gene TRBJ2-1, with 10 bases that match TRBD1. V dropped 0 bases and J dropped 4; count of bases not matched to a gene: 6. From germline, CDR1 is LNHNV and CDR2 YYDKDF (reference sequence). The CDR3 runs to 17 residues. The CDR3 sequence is CATSRDWDRGPYNEQFF. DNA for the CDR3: TGTGCCACCAGCAGAGATTGGGACAGGGGACCATACAATGAGCAGTTCTTC.

The CDR3 nucleotides read TGTGCCAGCGGACAGTTTTTAAGTGGCTACACCTTC. This codes for CASGQFLSGYTF. The chain is built from TRBV2 and TRBJ1-2, with a possible D match to TRBD1 (6 bases). Germline V gives CDR1 SNHLY, CDR2 FYNNEI. CDR3 length: 12 residues. Trimming took off 8 bases at V and 7 bases at J, with 14 bases between the two ends.

The CDR3, as DNA: TGTGCCAGCAGCTCCCTCGGGGCCGTCTCCTACAATGAGCAGTTCTTC. Its translation is CASSSLGAVSYNEQFF. The chain is built from TRBV13 and TRBJ2-1; D tentatively fits TRBD1 or TRBD2 (5 bases each). The CDR3 runs 16 residues. Per the germline V gene, CDR1 is PRHDT and CDR2 is FYEKMQ (reference sequence). V was pared by 4 bases and J by 0 bases, with 13 bases between.

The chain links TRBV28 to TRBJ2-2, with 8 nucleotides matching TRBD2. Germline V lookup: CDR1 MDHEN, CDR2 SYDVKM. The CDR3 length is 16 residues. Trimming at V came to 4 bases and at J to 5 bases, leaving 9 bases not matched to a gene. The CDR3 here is CASSSPGGGRTGELFF. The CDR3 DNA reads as TGTGCCAGCAGTTCCCCGGGGGGGGGACGGACCGGGGAGCTGTTTTTT. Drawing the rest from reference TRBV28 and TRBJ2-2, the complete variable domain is DVKVTQSSRYLVKRTGEKVFLECVQDMDHENMFWYRQDPGLGLRLIYFSYDVKMKEKGDIPEGYSVSREKKERFSLILESASTNQTSMYLCASSSPGGGRTGELFFGEGSRLTVL.

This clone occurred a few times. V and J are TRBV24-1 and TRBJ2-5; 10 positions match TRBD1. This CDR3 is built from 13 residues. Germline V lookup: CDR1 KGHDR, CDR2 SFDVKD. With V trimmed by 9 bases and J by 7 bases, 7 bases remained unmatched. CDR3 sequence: CATSDRGSGTQYF. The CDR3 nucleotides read TGTGCCACCTCGGACAGGGGGAGCGGGACCCAGTACTTC.

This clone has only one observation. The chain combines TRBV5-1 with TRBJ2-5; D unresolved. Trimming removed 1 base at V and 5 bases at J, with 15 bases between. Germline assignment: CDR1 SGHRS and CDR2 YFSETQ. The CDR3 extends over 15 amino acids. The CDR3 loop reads CASSLSVPHGETQYF. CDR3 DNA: TGCGCCAGCAGCTTGAGTGTCCCCCACGGGGAGACCCAGTACTTC.

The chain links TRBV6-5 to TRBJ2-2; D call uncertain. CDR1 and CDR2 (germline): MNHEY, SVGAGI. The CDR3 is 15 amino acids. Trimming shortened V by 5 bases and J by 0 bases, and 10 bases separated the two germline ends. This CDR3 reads CASSRLWTNTGELFF. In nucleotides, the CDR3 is TGTGCCAGCAGTAGACTGTGGACGAACACCGGGGAGCTGTTTTTT.

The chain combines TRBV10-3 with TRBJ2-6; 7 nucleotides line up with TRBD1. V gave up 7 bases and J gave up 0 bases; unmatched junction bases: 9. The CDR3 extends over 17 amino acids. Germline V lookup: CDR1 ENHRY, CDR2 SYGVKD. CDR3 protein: CAINRGQFVSGANVLTF. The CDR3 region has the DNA TGTGCCATCAATCGGGGACAGTTTGTCTCTGGGGCCAACGTCCTGACTTTC.